This T cell receptor beta chain comes out of a study of T cell repertoires in cytomegalovirus infection. Study details: Researchers turned to recently identified HLA-C-restricted CMV epitopes as well as well-studied HLA-B-restricted ones. CMV infection plus the matching HLA type was flagged by public TCR beta signatures.

Via MiXCR, TCRdb re-called the reads, giving one row per CDR3 protein. The repertoire consists of roughly 150,000 distinct CDR3 sequences, with roughly 32% occurring once and the leading ten covering roughly 47%. CDR3 length equals 17 residues. Looked up from germline, CDR1 is LGHNA and CDR2 is YNFKEQ. Unmatched junction bases numbered 11, after V lost 3 bases and J lost 5 bases. Study-wide results and limits: Dominating the ex vivo response were TCR beta clonotypes that were CMV-specific and HLA-C-restricted. Identification of carriers of CMV plus the relevant HLA was performed using cumulative public TCR beta family frequency.

With respect to this clonotype: What it recognizes is unknown.

The source of this sequence is a human donor in good health (CMV status not recorded). Some clones in this sample may be carry-over from other donors' samples. Specimen: CD8+ T cells from cultured PBMCs, collected from culture after CMV antigen stimulation. V gene TRBV4-2 combines with J gene TRBJ2-3; 10 bases agree with TRBD2. CDR3 sequence (DNA): TGTGCCAGCAGCCAGCAGCCCGAGATAGCGGGGGGAGATACGCAGTATTTT. Protein: CASSQQPEIAGGDTQYF.